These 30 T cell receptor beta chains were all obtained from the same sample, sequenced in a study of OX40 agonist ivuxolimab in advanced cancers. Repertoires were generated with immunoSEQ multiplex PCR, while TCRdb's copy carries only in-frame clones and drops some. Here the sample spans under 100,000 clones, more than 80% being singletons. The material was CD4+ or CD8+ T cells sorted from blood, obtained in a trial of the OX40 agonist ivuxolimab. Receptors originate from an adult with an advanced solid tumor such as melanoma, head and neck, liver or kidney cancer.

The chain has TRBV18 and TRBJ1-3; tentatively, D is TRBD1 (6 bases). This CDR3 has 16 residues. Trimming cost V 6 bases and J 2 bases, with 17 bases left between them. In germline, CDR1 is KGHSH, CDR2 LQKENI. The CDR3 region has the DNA TGTGCCAGCTCGACGAAAGGTCAGGGGCCTGGAAACACCATATATTTT. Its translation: CASSTKGQGPGNTIYF.

This chain's CDR3 is CASSLAGPTSGNTIYF. The CDR3 nucleotides read TGTGCCAGCAGCTTAGCGGGCCCCACCTCTGGAAACACCATATATTTT. The V and J genes are TRBV7-9 and TRBJ1-3, with D unclear. Germline-derived CDR1 and CDR2 are SEHNR and FQNEAQ (reference sequence). The CDR3 is 16 residues long. V lost 0 bases to trimming and J lost 0 bases, with 9 bases between them.

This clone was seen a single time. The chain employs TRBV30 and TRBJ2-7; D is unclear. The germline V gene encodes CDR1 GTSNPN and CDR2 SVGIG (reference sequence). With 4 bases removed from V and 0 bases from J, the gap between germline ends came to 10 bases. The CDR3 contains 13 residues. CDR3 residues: CAWTRSSSYEQYF. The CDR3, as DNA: TGTGCCTGGACTAGGTCCAGCTCCTACGAGCAGTACTTC.

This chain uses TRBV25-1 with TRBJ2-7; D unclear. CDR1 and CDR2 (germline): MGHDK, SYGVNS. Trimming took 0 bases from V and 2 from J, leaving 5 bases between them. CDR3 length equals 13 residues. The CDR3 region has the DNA TGTGCCAGCAGTGAATATCGGGCCTACGAGCAGTACTTC. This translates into CASSEYRAYEQYF.

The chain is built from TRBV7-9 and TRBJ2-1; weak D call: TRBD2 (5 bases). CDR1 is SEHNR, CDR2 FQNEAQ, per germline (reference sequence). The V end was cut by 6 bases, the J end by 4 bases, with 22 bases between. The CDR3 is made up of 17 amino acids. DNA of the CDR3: TGTGCCAGCAGACATGGGGAAGCGGCCGGCGTATACAATGAGCAGTTCTTC. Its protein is CASRHGEAAGVYNEQFF.

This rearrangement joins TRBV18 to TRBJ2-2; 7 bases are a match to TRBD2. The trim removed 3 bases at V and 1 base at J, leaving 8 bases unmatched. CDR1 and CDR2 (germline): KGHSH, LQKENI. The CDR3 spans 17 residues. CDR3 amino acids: CASSPPWEGKNTGELFF. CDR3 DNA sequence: TGTGCCAGCTCACCTCCCTGGGAGGGGAAGAACACCGGGGAGCTGTTTTTT.

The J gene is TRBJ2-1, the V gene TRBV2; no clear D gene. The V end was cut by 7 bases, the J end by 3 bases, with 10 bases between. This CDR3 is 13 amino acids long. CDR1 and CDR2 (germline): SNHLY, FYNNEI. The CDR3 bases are TGTGCCAGCACGTACTTACTCTACAATGAGCAGTTCTTC. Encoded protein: CASTYLLYNEQFF.

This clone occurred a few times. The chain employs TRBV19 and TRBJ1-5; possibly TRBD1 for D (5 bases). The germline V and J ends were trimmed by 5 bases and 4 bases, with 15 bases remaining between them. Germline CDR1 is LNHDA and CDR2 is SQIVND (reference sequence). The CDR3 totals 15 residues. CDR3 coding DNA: TGTGCCAGTAGTCCCCCGTGGGACCTTAATCAGCCCCAGCATTTT. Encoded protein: CASSPPWDLNQPQHF.

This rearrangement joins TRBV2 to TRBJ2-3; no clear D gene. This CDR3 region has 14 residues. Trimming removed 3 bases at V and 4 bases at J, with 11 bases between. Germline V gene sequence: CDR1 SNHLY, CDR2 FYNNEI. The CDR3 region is CASSDWGPPDTQYF. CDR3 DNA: TGTGCCAGCAGTGATTGGGGTCCCCCAGATACGCAGTATTTT. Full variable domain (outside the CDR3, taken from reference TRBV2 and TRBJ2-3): EPEVTQTPSHQVTQMGQEVILRCVPISNHLYFYWYRQILGQKVEFLVSFYNNEISEKSEIFDDQFSVERPDGSNFTLKIRSTKLEDSAMYFCASSDWGPPDTQYFGPGTRLTVL.

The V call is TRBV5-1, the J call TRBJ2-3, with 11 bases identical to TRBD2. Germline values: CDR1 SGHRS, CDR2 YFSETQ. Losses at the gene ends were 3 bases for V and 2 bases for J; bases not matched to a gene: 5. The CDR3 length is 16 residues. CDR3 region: CASSSTSGSTTDTQYF. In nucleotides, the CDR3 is TGCGCCAGCAGCTCAACTAGCGGGAGTACCACAGATACGCAGTATTTT.

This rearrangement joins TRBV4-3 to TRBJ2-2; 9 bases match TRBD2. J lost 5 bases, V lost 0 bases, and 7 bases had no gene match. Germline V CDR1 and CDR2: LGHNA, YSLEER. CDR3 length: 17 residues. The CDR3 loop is CASSQDEGLASTGELFF. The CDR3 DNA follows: TGCGCCAGCAGCCAAGATGAGGGACTAGCCTCGACCGGGGAGCTGTTTTTT.

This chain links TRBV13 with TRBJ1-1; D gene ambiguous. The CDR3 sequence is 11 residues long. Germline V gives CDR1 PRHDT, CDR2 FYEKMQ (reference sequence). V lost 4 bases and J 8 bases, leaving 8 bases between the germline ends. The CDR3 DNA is TGTGCCAGCAGCTCCTTGACAGAAGCTTTCTTT. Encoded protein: CASSSLTEAFF.

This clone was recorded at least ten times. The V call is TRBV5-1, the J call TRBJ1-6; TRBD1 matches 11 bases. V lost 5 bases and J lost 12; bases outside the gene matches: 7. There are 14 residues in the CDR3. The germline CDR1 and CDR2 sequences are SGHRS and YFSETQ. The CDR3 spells CASSSGQGAEPLHF. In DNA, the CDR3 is TGCGCCAGCAGTTCTGGACAGGGGGCGGAACCCCTCCACTTT.

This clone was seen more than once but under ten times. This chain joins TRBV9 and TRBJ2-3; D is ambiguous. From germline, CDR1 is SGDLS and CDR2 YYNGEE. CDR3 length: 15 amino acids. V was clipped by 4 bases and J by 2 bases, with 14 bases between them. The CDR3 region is CASSPFTGNTDTQYF. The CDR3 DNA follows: TGTGCCAGCAGCCCCTTTACGGGCAACACAGATACGCAGTATTTT.

CDR3 DNA sequence: TGTGCCTGTCCGCCCGACCGCGAAGCCTACAATGAGCAGTTCTTC. This translates into CACPPDREAYNEQFF. The chain uses TRBV30 and TRBJ2-1; the D is unclear. CDR1 GTSNPN and CDR2 SVGIG come from the germline V gene (reference sequence). The CDR3 is made up of 15 amino acids. The V end lost 6 bases, the J end lost 2 bases, and 17 bases lay between the germline ends.

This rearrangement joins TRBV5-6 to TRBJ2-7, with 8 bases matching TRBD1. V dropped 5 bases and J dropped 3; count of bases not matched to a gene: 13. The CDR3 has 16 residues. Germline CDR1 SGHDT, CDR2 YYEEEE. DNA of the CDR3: TGTGCCAGCAGTTTGCAAGGACAGGGCAGGGGCTACGAGCAGTACTTC. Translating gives CASSLQGQGRGYEQYF.

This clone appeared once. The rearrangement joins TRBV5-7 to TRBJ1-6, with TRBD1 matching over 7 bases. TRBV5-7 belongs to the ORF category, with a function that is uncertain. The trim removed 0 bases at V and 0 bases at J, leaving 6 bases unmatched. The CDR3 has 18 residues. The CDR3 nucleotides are TGTGCCAGCAGCTTGGAAATGGGACAGAGCTCCTATAATTCACCCCTCCACTTT. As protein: CASSLEMGQSSYNSPLHF.

In DNA form, the CDR3 reads TGTGCCATCAGGCAAGAACTTTCGGCTGAAGCTTTCTTT. This translates into CAIRQELSAEAFF. V and J are TRBV10-3 and TRBJ1-1, with D hard to call. Trimming removed 6 bases at V and 6 bases at J, with 14 bases between. Germline-derived CDR1 and CDR2 are ENHRY and SYGVKD. The length of the CDR3 is 13 residues.

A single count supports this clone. The CDR3 here is CSVGQGASTEAFF. The CDR3 DNA follows: TGCAGCGTTGGGCAGGGGGCAAGTACTGAAGCTTTCTTT. This chain joins TRBV29-1 and TRBJ1-1; 8 nucleotides line up with TRBD1. The CDR3 runs 13 residues. V lost 4 bases to trimming and J lost 5 bases; unmatched junction nucleotides: 6. Germline V gene data show CDR1 as SQVTM and CDR2 as ANQGSEA.

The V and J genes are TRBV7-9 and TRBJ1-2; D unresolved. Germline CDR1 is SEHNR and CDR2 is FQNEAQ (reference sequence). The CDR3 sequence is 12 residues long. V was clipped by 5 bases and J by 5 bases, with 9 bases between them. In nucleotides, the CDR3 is TGTGCCAGCAGCCTCGGACGGTATGGCTACACCTTC. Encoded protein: CASSLGRYGYTF.

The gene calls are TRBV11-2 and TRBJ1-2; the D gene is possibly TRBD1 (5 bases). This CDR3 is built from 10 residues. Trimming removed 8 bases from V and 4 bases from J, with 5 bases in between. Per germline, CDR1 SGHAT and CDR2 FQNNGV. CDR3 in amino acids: CASGTYGYTF. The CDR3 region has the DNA TGTGCCAGCGGGACCTATGGCTACACCTTC. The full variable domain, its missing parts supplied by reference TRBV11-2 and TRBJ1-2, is EAGVAQSPRYKIIEKRQSVAFWCNPISGHATLYWYQQILGQGPKLLIQFQNNGVVDDSQLPKDRFSAERLKGVDSTLKIQPAKLEDSAVYLCASGTYGYTFGSGTRLTVV.

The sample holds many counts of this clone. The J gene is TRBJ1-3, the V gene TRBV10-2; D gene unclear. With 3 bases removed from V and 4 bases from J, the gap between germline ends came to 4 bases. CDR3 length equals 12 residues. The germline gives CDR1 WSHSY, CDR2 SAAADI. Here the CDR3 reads CASSDAGNTIYF. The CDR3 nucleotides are TGCGCCAGCAGTGACGCAGGAAACACCATATATTTT.

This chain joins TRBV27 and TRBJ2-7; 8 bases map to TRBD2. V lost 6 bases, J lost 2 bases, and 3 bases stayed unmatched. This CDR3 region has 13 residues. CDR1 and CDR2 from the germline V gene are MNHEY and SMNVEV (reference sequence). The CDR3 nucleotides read TGTGCCAGCAGGGTCGGGGGGGCCTACGAGCAGTACTTC. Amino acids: CASRVGGAYEQYF.

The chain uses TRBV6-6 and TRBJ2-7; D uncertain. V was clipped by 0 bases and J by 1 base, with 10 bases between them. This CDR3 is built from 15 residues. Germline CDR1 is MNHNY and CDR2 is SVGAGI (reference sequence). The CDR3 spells CASSYSESSSYEQYF. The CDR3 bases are TGTGCCAGCAGTTACTCGGAGTCCAGTTCCTACGAGCAGTACTTC.

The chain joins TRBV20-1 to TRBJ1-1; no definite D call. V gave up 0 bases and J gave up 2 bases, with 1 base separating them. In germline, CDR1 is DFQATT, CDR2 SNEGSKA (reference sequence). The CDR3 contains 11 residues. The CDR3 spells CSARDNTEAFF. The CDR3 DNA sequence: TGCAGTGCTAGAGACAACACTGAAGCTTTCTTT.

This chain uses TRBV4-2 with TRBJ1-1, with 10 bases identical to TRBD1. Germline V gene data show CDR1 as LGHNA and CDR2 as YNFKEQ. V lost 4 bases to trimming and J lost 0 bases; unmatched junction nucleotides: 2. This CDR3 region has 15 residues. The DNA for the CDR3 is TGTGCCAGCAGCCGGACAGGGGGATTGAACACTGAAGCTTTCTTT. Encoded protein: CASSRTGGLNTEAFF.

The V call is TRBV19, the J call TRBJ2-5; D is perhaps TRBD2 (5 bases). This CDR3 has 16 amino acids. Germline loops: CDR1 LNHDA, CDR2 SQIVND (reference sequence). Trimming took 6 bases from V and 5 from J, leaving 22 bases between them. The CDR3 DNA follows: TGTGCCAGTAGCCTCACCCTAGCCCTCCAAGGGGAGACCCAGTACTTC. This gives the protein CASSLTLALQGETQYF.

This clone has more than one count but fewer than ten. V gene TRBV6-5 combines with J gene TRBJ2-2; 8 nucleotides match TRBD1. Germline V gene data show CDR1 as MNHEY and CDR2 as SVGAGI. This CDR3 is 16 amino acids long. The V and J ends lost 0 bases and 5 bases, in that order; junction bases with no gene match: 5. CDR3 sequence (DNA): TGTGCCAGCAGTTACTCGACAGGGGTCGGGACCGGGGAGCTGTTTTTT. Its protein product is CASSYSTGVGTGELFF.

The CDR3 DNA sequence: TGTGCCAGCAGCTTACGAGGGCCCCACGAGCAGTACTTC. This codes for CASSLRGPHEQYF. This sequence joins TRBV7-2 and TRBJ2-7; tentative D call: TRBD2 (5 bases). The ends were cut back, 2 bases at V and 5 bases at J, with 10 bases in the middle. Germline lookup yields CDR1 SGHTA and CDR2 FQGNSA. The CDR3 totals 13 residues.

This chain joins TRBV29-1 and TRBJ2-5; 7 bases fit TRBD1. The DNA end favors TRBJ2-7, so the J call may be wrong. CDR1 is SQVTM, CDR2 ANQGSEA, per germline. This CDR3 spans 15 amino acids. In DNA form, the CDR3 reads TGCAGCCCCGTTGGGACAGAATATCCTTCCTACGAGCAGTACTTC. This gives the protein CSPVGTEYPSYEQYF.